These 26 T cell receptor beta chains share one sample of origin, sequenced in a study of blood T cell repertoires in COVID-19. The repertoire was sequenced with immunoSEQ multiplex PCR; TCRdb's copy has only in-frame clones and lacks some. The sample gives a few hundred thousand clones, about 82% of which show up once; about 2.5% is in the top ten. Sequencing was done on a sample of peripheral blood. These TCRs come from a woman aged 65 to 85 with COVID-19, enrolled during active disease.

V usage is TRBV7-3 and J usage is TRBJ1-1, with unresolved D. The CDR3 has 13 amino acids. Germline assignment: CDR1 SGHTA and CDR2 FQGTGA. Between the trimmed V and J ends, which lost 3 bases and 1 base, there was a span of 6 bases. CDR3 sequence: CASSFPQNTEAFF. CDR3 nucleotides: TGTGCCAGCAGCTTCCCCCAGAACACTGAAGCTTTCTTT.

J is TRBJ2-1 and V is TRBV4-1, with 15 bases matching TRBD2. The CDR3 loop spans 18 amino acids. V lost 0 bases and J lost 7; bases outside the gene matches: 7. Per germline, CDR1 MGHRA and CDR2 YSYEKL. The DNA for the CDR3 is TGCGCCAGCAGCCAAGAGCCCGGACTAGCGGGGGGGCGGAATGAGCAGTTCTTC. Encoded protein: CASSQEPGLAGGRNEQFF.

The chain links TRBV2 to TRBJ2-3; TRBD2 matches at 12 bases. V shed 0 bases, J shed 4 bases, and the junction held 8 bases outside the gene matches. There are 18 residues in the CDR3. From germline, CDR1 is SNHLY and CDR2 FYNNEI. The CDR3 coding sequence is TGTGCCAGCAGTGAAGCGATGGTGCTAGCGGGAGGGTCAGATACGCAGTATTTT. Encoded protein: CASSEAMVLAGGSDTQYF.

V and J are TRBV28 and TRBJ1-2; 7 nucleotides match TRBD1. Per the germline V gene, CDR1 is MDHEN and CDR2 is SYDVKM. The CDR3 extends over 17 amino acids. With V trimmed by 4 bases and J by 0 bases, 11 bases remained unmatched. This CDR3 is CASSSYRGVTANYGYTF. The CDR3 DNA follows: TGTGCCAGCAGTTCGTACAGGGGCGTTACAGCTAACTATGGCTACACCTTC.

In DNA, the CDR3 is TGCGCCAGCAGCCAAGATGTACAGCAGAGCAATCAGCCCCAGCATTTT. Its protein product is CASSQDVQQSNQPQHF. The genes are TRBV4-1 and TRBJ1-5, with no clear D. The CDR3 is 16 amino acids. Trimming removed 0 bases at V and 1 base at J, with 10 bases between. The germline V gene has CDR1 MGHRA and CDR2 YSYEKL.

The V gene is TRBV12-3 or TRBV12-4, the J gene TRBJ1-4; possibly TRBD1 for D (5 bases). There are 13 residues in the CDR3. V was pared by 3 bases and J by 7 bases, with 9 bases between. CDR3 protein: CASSLRGGEKLFF. The CDR3 coding sequence is TGTGCCAGCAGTTTGCGGGGGGGTGAAAAACTGTTTTTT.

V and J are TRBV15 and TRBJ2-2; no reliable D call. This CDR3 has 14 amino acids. V was pared by 6 bases and J by 7 bases, with 15 bases between. Germline V lookup: CDR1 LNHNV, CDR2 YYDKDF (reference sequence). DNA of the CDR3: TGTGCCACCAGTAGTGACACACGGTTCGGGGAGCTGTTTTTT. It translates to CATSSDTRFGELFF. Full variable domain (missing parts from reference TRBV15 and TRBJ2-2): DAMVIQNPRYQVTQFGKPVTLSCSQTLNHNVMYWYQQKSSQAPKLLFHYYDKDFNNEADTPDNFQSRRPNTSFCFLDIRSPGLGDTAMYLCATSSDTRFGELFFGEGSRLTVL.

This clone was found a few times. V and J are TRBV19 and TRBJ1-5, with D tentatively TRBD1 (6 bases). Trimming stripped 1 base from V and 6 bases from J, with 10 bases between. The length of the CDR3 is 14 residues. Germline V lookup: CDR1 LNHDA, CDR2 SQIVND (reference sequence). The chain's CDR3 is CASSIGRTAQPQHF. CDR3 nucleotide sequence: TGTGCCAGTAGTATAGGAAGGACAGCTCAGCCCCAGCATTTT.

The chain employs TRBV7-9 and TRBJ1-1; no reliable D call. Trimming took off 2 bases at V and 4 bases at J, with 8 bases between the two ends. Germline V gene lookup returns CDR1 SEHNR and CDR2 FQNEAQ (reference sequence). The CDR3 has 13 residues. CDR3 DNA sequence: TGTGCCAGCAGCTTATTCCCGAGCACTGAAGCTTTCTTT. It is translated as CASSLFPSTEAFF.

The V call is TRBV7-9, the J call TRBJ2-1, with TRBD1 matching 10 bases. Trimming took 3 bases from V and 5 from J; bases not matched to a gene: 10. The CDR3 contains 17 residues. Per germline, CDR1 SEHNR and CDR2 FQNEAQ (reference sequence). The CDR3, as DNA: TGTGCCAGCAGCTTTAATGACAGGGGGCGCTGGGACAATGAGCAGTTCTTC. Amino acids: CASSFNDRGRWDNEQFF.

As to this clone: A junction end diverges from the germline sequence, so it may reflect a read error. The gene calls are TRBV7-7 and TRBJ2-5; 9 bases line up with TRBD2. Germline V gene sequence: CDR1 SSHAT, CDR2 FNYEAQ (reference sequence). The CDR3 is 17 residues long. CDR3 coding DNA: TGTGCTAGCAGCCAATATGGCGGGAGGGCCGGGCAAGAGACCCAGTACTTC. It yields the protein CASSQYGGRAGQETQYF.

CDR3 DNA: TGTGCCAGCAGCCCACCCGAGGGACTTTCCTACGAGCAGTACTTC. Its protein product is CASSPPEGLSYEQYF. The chain employs TRBV13 and TRBJ2-7; TRBD2 might be the D (6 bases). V dropped 5 bases and J dropped 1 base, with 15 bases sitting between them. The CDR3 totals 15 residues. The V gene's germline CDR1 is PRHDT and CDR2 FYEKMQ (reference sequence).

This chain links TRBV28 with TRBJ1-1, with 8 bases identical to TRBD1. CDR1 MDHEN and CDR2 SYDVKM come from the germline V gene. The CDR3 runs to 15 residues. V dropped 6 bases and J dropped 1; count of bases not matched to a gene: 7. CDR3 sequence reads: CASSTGGHGNTEAFF. CDR3 DNA: TGTGCCAGCAGCACAGGGGGTCATGGGAACACTGAAGCTTTCTTT.

V gene TRBV29-1 combines with J gene TRBJ2-3, with D maybe TRBD1 (5 bases). Trimming left V 2 bases short and J 3 bases short, with 9 bases between. The CDR3 is 13 amino acids. Germline V CDR1 and CDR2: SQVTM, ANQGSEA. DNA for the CDR3: TGCAGCGTTGAAAGGGCAGGGACAGATACGCAGTATTTT. This codes for CSVERAGTDTQYF.

J is TRBJ1-6 and V is TRBV7-8; weak D call: TRBD1 (5 bases). The CDR3 has 14 residues. With 4 bases removed from V and 7 bases from J, the gap between germline ends came to 11 bases. Germline V gene lookup returns CDR1 SGHVS and CDR2 FQNEAQ. CDR3 bases: TGTGCCAGCAGCTGGGCACAGGACAATTCACCCCTCCACTTT. It codes for CASSWAQDNSPLHF.

This chain connects TRBV6-2 or TRBV6-3 to TRBJ1-5; D is ambiguous. Trimming stripped 0 bases from V and 7 bases from J, with 13 bases between. The CDR3 consists of 15 residues. Germline assignment: CDR1 MNHEY and CDR2 SVGEGT. This CDR3 is CASSYSNLAVQPQHF. The CDR3 DNA reads as TGTGCCAGCAGTTACTCGAACCTCGCGGTACAGCCCCAGCATTTT.

This clone was observed once. This chain connects TRBV27 to TRBJ1-1; D is ambiguous. CDR3 length equals 15 residues. Trimming cost V 5 bases and J 1 base, with 14 bases left between them. Germline CDR1 is MNHEY and CDR2 is SMNVEV (reference sequence). The CDR3 loop reads CASSPLNEGNTEAFF. CDR3 coding DNA: TGTGCCAGCAGTCCCCTCAATGAGGGGAACACTGAAGCTTTCTTT.

The chain carries TRBV5-1 and TRBJ1-2, with TRBD1 matching 8 bases. Germline-derived CDR1 and CDR2 are SGHRS and YFSETQ. The CDR3 runs to 15 residues. V lost 0 bases, J lost 4 bases, and 5 bases stayed unmatched. The CDR3 sequence is CASSLVAGGGYGYTF. The CDR3 DNA sequence: TGCGCCAGCAGCTTGGTGGCAGGGGGCGGCTATGGCTACACCTTC.

The V and J genes are TRBV12-5 and TRBJ1-1, with 9 bases that match TRBD1. The CDR3 is 15 amino acids. Germline CDR1 LGHNT, CDR2 FRNRAP. The junction had 5 bases not matched to a gene; V was cut back by 1 base and J by 5 bases. The CDR3 coding sequence is TGTGCTAGTGGTTTGGGTTACAGGGGGCGAACTGAAGCTTTCTTT. Translation: CASGLGYRGRTEAFF.

The J gene is TRBJ2-3, the V gene TRBV5-4, with 12 bases aligning to TRBD2. With 4 bases clipped from V and 4 bases from J, the junction kept 19 bases outside the gene matches. The V gene's germline CDR1 is SGHNT and CDR2 YYREEE (reference sequence). This CDR3 has 20 amino acids. CDR3 amino acids: CASSQAGLAGAELPADTQYF. DNA for the CDR3: TGTGCCAGCAGCCAGGCGGGACTAGCGGGTGCGGAACTCCCCGCAGATACGCAGTATTTT.

The genes are TRBV19 and TRBJ1-1; D is possibly TRBD1 (6 bases). The CDR3 is 15 residues long. Trimming left V 7 bases short and J 5 bases short, with 20 bases between. Looked up from germline, CDR1 is LNHDA and CDR2 is SQIVND (reference sequence). The CDR3 protein is CASTTGQTERTEAFF. The CDR3 DNA sequence: TGTGCCAGTACCACAGGACAGACGGAGAGGACTGAAGCTTTCTTT.

The rearrangement links TRBV11-2 to TRBJ1-6, with no clear D. Trimming removed 3 bases at V and 9 bases at J, with 12 bases between. The CDR3 is 14 residues long. The germline CDR1 and CDR2 sequences are SGHAT and FQNNGV. CDR3 sequence (DNA): TGTGCCAGCAGCTTTATGGAGGTTGGTTCACCCCTCCACTTT. It yields the protein CASSFMEVGSPLHF. The full variable domain, in which reference TRBV11-2 and TRBJ1-6 provide the parts outside the CDR3, is EAGVAQSPRYKIIEKRQSVAFWCNPISGHATLYWYQQILGQGPKLLIQFQNNGVVDDSQLPKDRFSAERLKGVDSTLKIQPAKLEDSAVYLCASSFMEVGSPLHFGNGTRLTVT.

The rearrangement joins TRBV19 to TRBJ1-3, with 9 bases identical to TRBD1. Per germline, CDR1 LNHDA and CDR2 SQIVND (reference sequence). The CDR3 runs 16 residues. V lost 3 bases to trimming and J lost 1 base; unmatched junction nucleotides: 4. The DNA of the CDR3 is TGTGCCAGTAGTATTTCGGGGACAGGGTCTGGAAACACCATATATTTT. It translates to CASSISGTGSGNTIYF.

The chain combines TRBV28 with TRBJ1-2; weak D call: TRBD1 (5 bases). V lost 8 bases and J 5 bases, leaving 15 bases between the germline ends. This CDR3 is built from 13 residues. Germline CDR1 MDHEN, CDR2 SYDVKM. CDR3 in DNA: TGTGCCAGCTTTGGACGGACAAGGTATGGCTACACCTTC. It yields the protein CASFGRTRYGYTF.

This clone was seen more than once but under ten times. The chain has TRBV7-2 and TRBJ2-1, with TRBD2 matching 9 bases. The CDR3 is 16 amino acids. Germline CDR1 SGHTA, CDR2 FQGNSA. Losses at the gene ends were 5 bases for V and 7 bases for J; bases not matched to a gene: 12. CDR3 DNA sequence: TGTGCCAGCAGCCTGTCAGGGCGGGAGGGCCAGAATGAGCAGTTCTTC. Protein product: CASSLSGREGQNEQFF.

The CDR3 region has the DNA TGTGCCAGCAGATCGGGACAGAACACTGAAGCTTTCTTT. This sequence encodes CASRSGQNTEAFF. The chain is built from TRBV7-2 and TRBJ1-1, with a weak D call TRBD1 (6 bases). Trimming left V 6 bases short and J 1 base short, with 9 bases between. Germline CDR1 and CDR2: SGHTA and FQGNSA. The CDR3 is made up of 13 amino acids.